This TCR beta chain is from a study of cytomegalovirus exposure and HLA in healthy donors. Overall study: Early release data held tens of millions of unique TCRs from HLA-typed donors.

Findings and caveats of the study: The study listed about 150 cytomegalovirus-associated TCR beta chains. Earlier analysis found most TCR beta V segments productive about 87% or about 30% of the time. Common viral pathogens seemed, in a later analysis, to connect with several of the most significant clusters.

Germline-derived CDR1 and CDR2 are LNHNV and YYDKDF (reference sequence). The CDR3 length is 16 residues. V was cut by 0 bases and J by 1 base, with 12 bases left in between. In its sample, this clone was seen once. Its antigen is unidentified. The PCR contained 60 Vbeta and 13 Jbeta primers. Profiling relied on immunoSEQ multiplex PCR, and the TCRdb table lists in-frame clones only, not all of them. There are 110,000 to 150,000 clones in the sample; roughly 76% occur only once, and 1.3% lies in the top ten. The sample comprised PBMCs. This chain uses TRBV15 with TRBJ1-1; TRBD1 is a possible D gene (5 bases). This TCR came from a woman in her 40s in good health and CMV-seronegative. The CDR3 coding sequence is TGTGCCACCAGCAGAGATCGTGGGACTCCGAACACTGAAGCTTTCTTT. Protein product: CATSRDRGTPNTEAFF.